The clone carrying this T cell receptor (beta chain) has at least ten counts. Its cognate antigen is unknown. Target depth was 1 in 200,000 to 1 in 1 million T cells, about 10x per clonotype. The repertoire was sequenced with immunoSEQ multiplex PCR; TCRdb's copy has only in-frame clones and lacks some. Of more than 85,000 clones listed, roughly 80% are singletons. This entry belongs to a study of cytotoxic CD8 clonotypes in ibrutinib-treated CLL. General observations from the study: Under therapy, public clonotypes either contracted or stayed stable, and they were uncommon.

The receptor was isolated from a human donor with chronic lymphocytic leukemia. The sample consisted of PBMCs, taken after 24 months of ibrutinib treatment.

DNA of the CDR3: TGTGCCAGCTCACCCGACCGGGGACAAAATAATGAGCAGTTCTTC. As protein: CASSPDRGQNNEQFF. The chain employs TRBV18 and TRBJ2-1; tentative D call: TRBD1 (6 bases). Trimming stripped 3 bases from V and 7 bases from J, with 16 bases between. The length of the CDR3 is 15 residues. Germline CDR1 is KGHSH and CDR2 is LQKENI.